Listed here are 26 T cell receptor beta chains from one sample, sequenced in a study of T cell repertoires in cytomegalovirus infection. TCRdb reprocessed the reads with MiXCR, giving one entry per CDR3 protein. The repertoire holds approximately 140,000 distinct CDR3 sequences, with almost 9% as singletons. The sequencing input was PBMCs. The receptors were gathered from a human donor in good health (CMV status not recorded). Some clones in this sample may be carry-over from other donors' samples.

Ten or more counts support this clonotype. This chain connects TRBV29-1 to TRBJ1-2; D is undetermined. V gave up 7 bases and J gave up 8 bases, with 17 bases separating them. Looked up from germline, CDR1 is SQVTM and CDR2 is ANQGSEA. The CDR3 is 12 residues long. Here the CDR3 reads CSGQTATKGYTF. For the CDR3, the DNA is TGCAGCGGTCAGACGGCAACGAAAGGCTACACCTTC.

This clonotype was counted at least ten times. The chain is built from TRBV7-2 and TRBJ1-2, with 10 nucleotides matching TRBD1. CDR3 length equals 14 residues. V was clipped by 3 bases and J by 6 bases; unmatched bases: 4. CDR1 is SGHTA and CDR2 is FQGNSA in the germline V gene. As DNA, the CDR3 is TGTGCCAGCAGCTTGGGAGACAGGGGGCATGGCTACACCTTC. This sequence encodes CASSLGDRGHGYTF.

Note on this clonotype: A clone one base away is much larger, so this may be a read error. V usage is TRBV29-1 and J usage is TRBJ2-1, with a weak D call TRBD1 (6 bases). Trimming removed 6 bases at V and 10 bases at J, with 22 bases between. Germline values: CDR1 SQVTM, CDR2 ANQGSEA. CDR3 length equals 14 residues. CDR3: CSVGDRTNFREQFF. The CDR3 nucleotides read TGCAGCGTCGGAGACAGGACAAACTTTAGGGAGCAGTTCTTC.

This clonotype came up many times. The chain carries TRBV2 and TRBJ1-6; possible D gene TRBD1, 6 bases. The V and J ends lost 0 bases and 8 bases respectively, with 23 bases between them. This CDR3 contains 19 residues. CDR1 SNHLY and CDR2 FYNNEI come from the germline V gene. This CDR3 reads CASSEAYGTTTSIYSPLHF. The CDR3 coding sequence is TGTGCCAGCAGTGAAGCCTACGGGACAACCACCTCCATATATTCACCCCTCCACTTT.

This chain links TRBV19 with TRBJ2-3, with 8 bases identical to TRBD2. The CDR3 is 15 residues long. With V trimmed by 7 bases and J by 5 bases, 11 bases remained unmatched. Germline V gives CDR1 LNHDA, CDR2 SQIVND (reference sequence). CDR3 nucleotide sequence: TGTGCCAGTACCTCAAATCAGCGGGGGAAAGATACGCAGTATTTT. This gives the protein CASTSNQRGKDTQYF.

In this sample, this clonotype turned up many times. The genes are TRBV5-1 and TRBJ2-7; 9 bases are shared with TRBD1. Germline V gene data show CDR1 as SGHRS and CDR2 as YFSETQ. Trimming cost V 4 bases and J 5 bases; bases outside gene matches: 7. This CDR3 is built from 14 residues. The CDR3 bases are TGCGCCAGCAGCAGACCGGGACAGGGAAACGAGCAGTACTTC. Amino acids: CASSRPGQGNEQYF.

This clonotype turned up a few times. This rearrangement joins TRBV2 to TRBJ1-1, with TRBD1 as a possible D gene (6 bases). From germline, CDR1 is SNHLY and CDR2 FYNNEI. There are 13 residues in the CDR3. V shed 8 bases and J shed 5 bases, with 15 bases lying between them. The chain's CDR3 is CASHREGGTEAFF. The CDR3, as DNA: TGTGCCAGCCACCGGGAGGGGGGTACTGAAGCTTTCTTT.

Ten or more counts support this clonotype. The J gene is TRBJ2-1, the V gene TRBV2, with a possible D match to TRBD1 (6 bases). The V and J ends lost 7 bases and 8 bases respectively, with 18 bases between them. The CDR3 contains 14 residues. The germline V gene encodes CDR1 SNHLY and CDR2 FYNNEI. The CDR3 nucleotides are TGTGCCAGCACCCGGCAGGGGATCGGAGATGAGCAGTTCTTC. Encoded protein: CASTRQGIGDEQFF.

This clonotype was detected many times. V usage is TRBV2 and J usage is TRBJ2-2; possibly TRBD2 for D (5 bases). The CDR3 spans 15 residues. Trimming shortened V by 3 bases and J by 4 bases, and 12 bases separated the two germline ends. Germline CDR1 and CDR2: SNHLY and FYNNEI. CDR3 sequence: CASSESGMGTGELFF. CDR3 coding DNA: TGTGCCAGCAGTGAGTCCGGGATGGGCACCGGGGAGCTGTTTTTT.

The sample holds many counts of this clonotype. The chain links TRBV29-1 to TRBJ2-3, with a tentative D call TRBD1 (6 bases). V dropped 0 bases and J dropped 2 bases, with 9 bases sitting between them. CDR3 size: 14 residues. Germline CDR1 is SQVTM and CDR2 is ANQGSEA. Here the CDR3 reads CSVEDKGDTDTQYF. The CDR3 bases are TGCAGCGTTGAAGATAAGGGGGACACAGATACGCAGTATTTT.

In its sample, this clonotype was seen many times. The rearrangement links TRBV12-3 or TRBV12-4 to TRBJ1-1, with D possibly being TRBD1 (5 bases). The CDR3 is 16 residues long. Trimming pared 5 bases from V and 4 bases from J, leaving 20 bases between. The CDR3 DNA reads TGTGCCAGCAGTCCTCGGGGGGGTGAGACTCGCACTGAAGCTTTCTTT. Its translation: CASSPRGGETRTEAFF.

This clonotype was detected many times. This chain uses TRBV24-1 with TRBJ1-1; D gene ambiguous. V lost 10 bases to trimming and J lost 0 bases, with 20 bases between them. CDR3 size: 16 residues. CDR1 and CDR2 (germline): KGHDR, SFDVKD. The CDR3 is CATTLKGRNMNTEAFF. DNA of the CDR3: TGTGCCACTACCCTGAAGGGCAGAAACATGAACACTGAAGCTTTCTTT.

This clonotype was recorded a few times. This chain connects TRBV14 to TRBJ2-1; D not resolved. The CDR3 contains 16 residues. With 3 bases removed from V and 3 bases from J, the gap between germline ends came to 15 bases. The germline V gene has CDR1 SGHDN and CDR2 FVKESK. Written as DNA, the CDR3 is TGTGCCAGCAGCCAGGACCTAGTACCTGACTACAATGAGCAGTTCTTC. It encodes CASSQDLVPDYNEQFF.

The sample holds many counts of this clonotype. The chain joins TRBV7-2 to TRBJ1-1, with 11 bases matching TRBD1. Germline V gene sequence: CDR1 SGHTA, CDR2 FQGNSA. With V trimmed by 5 bases and J by 5 bases, 10 bases remained unmatched. The CDR3 runs to 16 residues. CDR3 protein: CASSPLRTGGLTEAFF. CDR3 coding DNA: TGTGCCAGCAGCCCCCTCCGGACAGGGGGCTTGACTGAAGCTTTCTTT.

In this sample, this clonotype turned up many times. The genes are TRBV24-1 and TRBJ2-1, with 9 bases lining up with TRBD1. The CDR3 loop spans 15 amino acids. Trimming took 3 bases from V and 6 from J; bases not matched to a gene: 5. Germline V gene sequence: CDR1 KGHDR, CDR2 SFDVKD. The CDR3 coding sequence is TGTGCCACCAGTGATGAACCGGGACAGGGCAATGAGCAGTTCTTC. Its translation: CATSDEPGQGNEQFF.

The sample holds many counts of this clonotype. This chain joins TRBV7-9 and TRBJ2-5, with D possibly matching TRBD2 (6 bases). The V and J ends lost 5 bases and 1 base respectively, with 14 bases between them. CDR3 length: 15 residues. CDR1 is SEHNR and CDR2 is FQNEAQ in the germline V gene (reference sequence). The CDR3 nucleotides are TGTGCCAGCAGCCCTGAAGGGACTTTCCAAGAGACCCAGTACTTC. Translated, it gives CASSPEGTFQETQYF.

This clonotype was found many times. This sequence joins TRBV6-6 and TRBJ1-5; TRBD1 is a possible D gene (5 bases). V was shortened by 4 bases and J by 2 bases, with 6 bases between the two germline ends. This CDR3 spans 13 amino acids. Germline V lookup: CDR1 MNHNY, CDR2 SVGAGI (reference sequence). DNA for the CDR3: TGTGCCAGCAGTTTACAGGGCAATCAGCCCCAGCATTTT. It translates to CASSLQGNQPQHF.

This clonotype turned up a few times. The chain links TRBV20-1 to TRBJ1-3, with D perhaps TRBD1 (5 bases). Germline CDR1 is DFQATT and CDR2 is SNEGSKA (reference sequence). V shed 1 base and J shed 2 bases, with 18 bases lying between them. This CDR3 comprises 17 residues. CDR3 protein: CSARGIGSRGPGNTIYF. CDR3 nucleotides: TGCAGTGCTAGAGGTATCGGATCCCGGGGACCTGGAAACACCATATATTTT.

This clonotype appeared a few times. The gene calls are TRBV12-3 or TRBV12-4 and TRBJ1-4; possibly TRBD1 for D (6 bases). V was pared by 5 bases and J by 8 bases, with 12 bases between. This CDR3 comprises 13 residues. The CDR3 coding sequence is TGTGCCAGCAGTACCTCCGGGACAGAAAAACTGTTTTTT. It is translated as CASSTSGTEKLFF.

This clonotype was found many times. The chain has TRBV19 and TRBJ1-5; 7 bases agree with TRBD1. CDR1 and CDR2 (germline): LNHDA, SQIVND (reference sequence). The CDR3 extends over 15 amino acids. V trimming: 1 base; J trimming: 2 bases; junction bases outside the gene matches: 2. The CDR3 DNA sequence: TGTGCCAGTAGTATAGCGGGACAGCGCAATCAGCCCCAGCATTTT. Amino acid sequence: CASSIAGQRNQPQHF.

This clonotype showed up many times. The chain joins TRBV27 to TRBJ1-5; no definite D call. The CDR3 consists of 15 residues. The V gene lost 8 bases and the J gene lost 4 bases, with 18 bases spanning the gap. In germline, CDR1 is MNHEY, CDR2 SMNVEV (reference sequence). This CDR3 is CASGRDLRLNQPQHF. The CDR3 bases are TGTGCCAGCGGGAGAGATTTGCGCCTTAATCAGCCCCAGCATTTT.

This clonotype was recorded at least ten times. The gene calls are TRBV20-1 and TRBJ1-2; tentatively, D is TRBD1 (6 bases). Germline values: CDR1 DFQATT, CDR2 SNEGSKA (reference sequence). Trimming stripped 7 bases from V and 6 bases from J, with 18 bases between. This CDR3 is built from 13 residues. The CDR3 is CSVDRPDGDGYTF. The CDR3 region has the DNA TGCAGTGTCGACAGGCCCGATGGGGATGGCTACACCTTC.

The sample holds a few counts of this clonotype. The chain couples TRBV20-1 to TRBJ1-6; 8 bases match TRBD1. This CDR3 region has 14 residues. Germline loops: CDR1 DFQATT, CDR2 SNEGSKA (reference sequence). V was pared by 0 bases and J by 7 bases, with 2 bases of the junction left unmatched. CDR3 sequence reads: CSARDQGANSPLHF. The CDR3 DNA reads as TGCAGTGCTAGAGATCAGGGGGCAAATTCACCCCTCCACTTT.

The sample holds many counts of this clonotype. This rearrangement joins TRBV6-2 or TRBV6-3 to TRBJ1-6; 10 bases map to TRBD1. The CDR3 covers 15 residues. Germline trimming cut 4 bases from V and 9 bases from J; bases unmatched to any gene: 6. The V gene's germline CDR1 is MNHEY and CDR2 SVGEGT. CDR3: CASSSTGGTISPLHF. In DNA form, the CDR3 reads TGTGCCAGCAGTTCGACAGGGGGCACGATTTCACCCCTCCACTTT.

This clonotype was seen a handful of times. The chain joins TRBV9 to TRBJ2-2; a possible D gene is TRBD2 (5 bases). Trimming shortened V by 4 bases and J by 0 bases, and 16 bases separated the two germline ends. Germline V CDR1 and CDR2: SGDLS, YYNGEE. The CDR3 is made up of 17 amino acids. The CDR3 DNA follows: TGTGCCAGCAGCACCCCCACCAAGGACTCGAACACCGGGGAGCTGTTTTTT. This gives the protein CASSTPTKDSNTGELFF.

CDR3 in amino acids: CASRIGGEQYF. The CDR3 DNA is TGTGCCAGTAGAATCGGGGGAGAGCAGTACTTC. The chain has TRBV19 and TRBJ2-7; D is possibly TRBD2 (6 bases). Trimming removed 6 bases at V and 7 bases at J, with 10 bases between. The V gene's germline CDR1 is LNHDA and CDR2 SQIVND (reference sequence). This CDR3 is built from 11 residues.